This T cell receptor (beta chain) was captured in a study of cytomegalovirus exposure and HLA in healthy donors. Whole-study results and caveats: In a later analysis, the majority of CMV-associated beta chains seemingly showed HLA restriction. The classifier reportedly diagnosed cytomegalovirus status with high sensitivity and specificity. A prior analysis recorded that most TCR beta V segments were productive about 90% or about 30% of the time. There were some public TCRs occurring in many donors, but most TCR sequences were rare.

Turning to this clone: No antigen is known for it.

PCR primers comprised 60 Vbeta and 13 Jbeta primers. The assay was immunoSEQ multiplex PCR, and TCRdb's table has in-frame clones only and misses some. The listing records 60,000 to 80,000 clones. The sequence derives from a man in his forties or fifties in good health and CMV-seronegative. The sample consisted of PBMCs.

The CDR3 region is CASSRATGPLEKNIQYF. CDR3 in DNA: TGTGCCAGCAGCCGAGCAACAGGACCTCTCGAAAAAAACATTCAGTACTTC. The gene calls are TRBV5-6 and TRBJ2-4; possible D gene TRBD1, 5 bases. V lost 4 bases to trimming and J lost 4 bases, with 21 bases between them. The CDR3 contains 17 residues. Germline V gene sequence: CDR1 SGHDT, CDR2 YYEEEE.